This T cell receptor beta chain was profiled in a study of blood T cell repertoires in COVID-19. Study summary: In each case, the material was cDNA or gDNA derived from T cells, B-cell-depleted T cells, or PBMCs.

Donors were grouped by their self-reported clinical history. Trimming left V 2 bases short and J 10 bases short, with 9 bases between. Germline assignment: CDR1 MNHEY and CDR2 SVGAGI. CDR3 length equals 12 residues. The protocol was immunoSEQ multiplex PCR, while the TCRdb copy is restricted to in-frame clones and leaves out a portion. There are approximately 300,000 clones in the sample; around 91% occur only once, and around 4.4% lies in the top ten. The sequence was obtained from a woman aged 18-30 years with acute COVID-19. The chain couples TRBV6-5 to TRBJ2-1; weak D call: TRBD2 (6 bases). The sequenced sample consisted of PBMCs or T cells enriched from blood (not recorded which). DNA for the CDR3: TGTGCCAGCAGTTACCCCGGACTAGAGCAGTTCTTC. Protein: CASSYPGLEQFF.